The clone carrying this T cell receptor (beta chain) was counted many times. What it binds is not known. This specimen belongs to a study of CD8 T cells in ankylosing spondylitis. Whole-study findings and limits: Prior literature has documented some motif variants in synovial fluid and blood from reactive arthritis. A motif in TCR beta, a set of about 8 highly homologous variants, appeared characteristic of ankylosing spondylitis blood. Clones linked to disease were reported to show significant enrichment in matched ankylosing spondylitis synovial fluid.

Construction of TCR beta libraries was performed using quantitative 5'-RACE with molecular barcodes. TCRdb re-called the 5' RACE reads through MiXCR, storing one row per CDR3 protein. This table has fewer than 750,000 distinct CDR3 sequences, roughly 19% appearing once. The germline gives CDR1 SGHRS, CDR2 YFSETQ. This CDR3 comprises 16 residues. The V gene lost 1 base and the J gene lost 0 bases, with 13 bases spanning the gap. Sequencing was performed on blood, either unsorted or a sorted T cell fraction (not recorded which). This sequence was found in a male donor with ankylosing spondylitis. The chain combines TRBV5-1 with TRBJ1-1; D gene unclear. In nucleotides, the CDR3 is TGCGCCAGCAGCTTGAGCGCTGCTGACCTGAACACTGAAGCTTTCTTT. This sequence encodes CASSLSAADLNTEAFF.